This TCR beta chain was captured by sequencing in a study of early stage breast cancer tumors. The wider study: ER+/PR+/HER2- status applied to about 80% of the 16 invasive breast tumors.

The germline CDR1 and CDR2 sequences are ENHRY and SYGVKD. V shed 0 bases, J shed 0 bases, and the junction held 4 bases outside the gene matches. The CDR3 contains 17 residues. Using immunoSEQ multiplex PCR, the repertoire was profiled, and TCRdb retains in-frame clones only, with some absent. The table shows roughly 57,000 clones, with around 90% occurring only once. Material for sequencing was blood. This sequence was found in an older person with breast cancer. This chain uses TRBV10-3 with TRBJ2-7; TRBD2 matches 11 bases. CDR3 coding DNA: TGTGCCATCAGTGAGTCTCTAGGACTAGCGGGCTCCTACGAGCAGTACTTC. Protein sequence: CAISESLGLAGSYEQYF.